Below, 31 T cell receptor beta chains from the same sample are listed, as sequenced in a study of monozygotic twins with inflammatory bowel disease. TCRdb re-analyzed the 5' RACE reads; it lists each CDR3 protein once, without DNA. The specimen's table records nearly 450,000 distinct CDR3 sequences. The sequencing input was blood. The receptor set was obtained from a human donor with ulcerative colitis or Crohn's disease, or a healthy co-twin of an affected twin (not recorded which).

J is TRBJ2-5 and V is TRBV19; the D call from TCRdb, TRBD1, cannot be confirmed without DNA. The germline V gene encodes CDR1 LNHDA and CDR2 SQIVND (reference sequence). The CDR3 is made up of 13 amino acids. CDR3 amino acids: CASRDRGEGTQYF.

V usage is TRBV5-1 and J usage is TRBJ2-5; TCRdb indicates TRBD2, and absent DNA this call remains unverified. CDR3 length: 14 amino acids. The germline gives CDR1 SGHRS, CDR2 YFSETQ. CDR3: CASSLALARETQYF.

The V call is TRBV10-3, the J call TRBJ1-1; with no DNA, the TCRdb D assignment of TRBD1 cannot be verified. The length of the CDR3 is 14 residues. Germline V gene sequence: CDR1 ENHRY, CDR2 SYGVKD. The CDR3 loop is CAITRSPGDTEAFF.

The V gene is TRBV28, the J gene TRBJ2-7; TCRdb selects TRBD2, and the lack of DNA leaves this call unchecked. Germline V gene lookup returns CDR1 MDHEN and CDR2 SYDVKM. The CDR3 is 16 residues long. Here the CDR3 reads CASSEAGVAGAYEQYF.

This sequence joins TRBV20-1 and TRBJ2-1; TCRdb names TRBD2, which stays unverified in the absence of DNA. CDR1 and CDR2 (germline): DFQATT, SNEGSKA (reference sequence). This CDR3 spans 14 amino acids. CDR3 loop: CSPRASGSLNEQFF.

The chain carries TRBV5-1 and TRBJ2-3; checking the TCRdb D call of TRBD2 is not possible without DNA. The CDR3 runs to 16 residues. The germline V gene encodes CDR1 SGHRS and CDR2 YFSETQ. CDR3 sequence: CASSLKRGGVTDTQYF.

V and J are TRBV19 and TRBJ2-1; TCRdb returns TRBD2, unconfirmable since there is no DNA. The CDR3 extends over 15 amino acids. From germline, CDR1 is LNHDA and CDR2 SQIVND (reference sequence). CDR3: CASKDYVDSYNEQFF.

The chain has TRBV6-5 and TRBJ1-2. The germline V gene has CDR1 MNHEY and CDR2 SVGAGI. The CDR3 length is 16 residues. The CDR3 reads CASSYSIYKGGYGYTF.

The chain links TRBV27 to TRBJ2-5. Germline V lookup: CDR1 MNHEY, CDR2 SMNVEV (reference sequence). The CDR3 is 15 amino acids. The CDR3 protein is CASSQGSIGKQTQYF.

This chain connects TRBV5-1 to TRBJ2-2. Per the germline V gene, CDR1 is SGHRS and CDR2 is YFSETQ. CDR3 length: 14 amino acids. This CDR3 is CASSSTHNTGELFF.

The genes are TRBV11-2 and TRBJ1-2; no DNA is available, so the TRBD1 call from TCRdb remains unchecked. Germline V CDR1 and CDR2: SGHAT, FQNNGV. The CDR3 contains 15 residues. The CDR3 sequence is CASSLDPSGSRGYTF.

The genes are TRBV5-1 and TRBJ1-2; TCRdb proposes TRBD1, but this gene call is untestable without DNA. This CDR3 is built from 15 residues. CDR1 is SGHRS and CDR2 is YFSETQ in the germline V gene. This chain's CDR3 is CASSLGEQGFHGYTF.

The chain employs TRBV5-1 and TRBJ2-7; TCRdb's D gene call, TRBD1, goes unchecked for lack of DNA. The CDR3 has 17 residues. Per the germline V gene, CDR1 is SGHRS and CDR2 is YFSETQ. The CDR3 sequence: CASSLAPPQGTTYEQYF.

The chain is built from TRBV20-1 and TRBJ2-1. CDR1 is DFQATT and CDR2 is SNEGSKA in the germline V gene (reference sequence). There are 11 residues in the CDR3. CDR3 loop: CSAQPDNEQFF.

The chain couples TRBV7-2 to TRBJ2-7; no DNA is available, so the TRBD2 call from TCRdb remains unchecked. The CDR3 spans 13 residues. CDR1 SGHTA and CDR2 FQGNSA come from the germline V gene. CDR3 in amino acids: CASRGAGGPSLYF. The entire variable domain, with the rest obtained from reference TRBV7-2 and TRBJ2-7, is as follows: GAGVSQSPSNKVTEKGKDVELRCDPISGHTALYWYRQSLGQGLEFLIYFQGNSAPDKSGLPSDRFSAERTGGSVSTLTIQRTQQEDSAVYLCASRGAGGPSLYFGPGTRLTVT.

The chain joins TRBV12-3 or TRBV12-4 to TRBJ1-5. This CDR3 has 14 amino acids. The CDR3 protein is CASSLSWSNQPQHF.

CDR3 sequence: CSARDGGSGSYEQYF. This chain connects TRBV20-1 to TRBJ2-7; TCRdb's assignment of TRBD2 cannot be checked, as there is no DNA. Germline V gene lookup returns CDR1 DFQATT and CDR2 SNEGSKA (reference sequence). The CDR3 length is 15 residues.

The rearrangement uses TRBV30 and TRBJ2-1; TCRdb's assignment of TRBD2 cannot be checked, as there is no DNA. The CDR3 loop spans 15 amino acids. Germline V lookup: CDR1 GTSNPN, CDR2 SVGIG (reference sequence). CDR3 amino acids: CAWSPSGGPYNEQFF.

The chain uses TRBV20-1 and TRBJ2-7; with no DNA, the TCRdb D assignment of TRBD1 cannot be verified. CDR1 is DFQATT, CDR2 SNEGSKA, per germline (reference sequence). CDR3 size: 15 residues. The CDR3 sequence is CSARGQAYSSYEQYF.

This chain links TRBV6-6 with TRBJ1-1. The CDR3 is 13 amino acids. In germline, CDR1 is MNHNY, CDR2 SVGAGI (reference sequence). The chain's CDR3 is CASMVNLNTEAFF.

V usage is TRBV10-3 and J usage is TRBJ1-1. The CDR3 runs 13 residues. Germline CDR1 reads ENHRY; CDR2 reads SYGVKD. This CDR3 reads CAISGDLNTEAFF.

The chain employs TRBV15 and TRBJ2-5. The CDR3 consists of 13 residues. The germline V gene encodes CDR1 LNHNV and CDR2 YYDKDF (reference sequence). CDR3 sequence: CATSSGRLLTQYF.

The chain couples TRBV4-3 to TRBJ2-5; TCRdb designates TRBD2, a call that cannot be tested without DNA. The V gene's germline CDR1 is LGHNA and CDR2 YSLEER. This CDR3 has 13 residues. CDR3 amino acids: CASSPGLFETQYF.

J is TRBJ2-5 and V is TRBV5-6. CDR1 SGHDT and CDR2 YYEEEE come from the germline V gene. This CDR3 spans 11 amino acids. The CDR3 spells CASSLIETQYF.

The chain has TRBV5-6 and TRBJ2-7. The CDR3 loop spans 13 amino acids. Germline V gene sequence: CDR1 SGHDT, CDR2 YYEEEE. The chain's CDR3 is CASSLGILGEQYF.

The rearrangement joins TRBV11-2 to TRBJ2-1; TCRdb proposes TRBD2, but this gene call is untestable without DNA. There are 14 residues in the CDR3. Per germline, CDR1 SGHAT and CDR2 FQNNGV. CDR3 region: CASSLPGLAEGQFF.

This chain links TRBV12-3 or TRBV12-4 with TRBJ2-1; lacking DNA, the TRBD1 call made by TCRdb goes unchecked. The CDR3 totals 15 residues. The CDR3: CASSTDRAGTGEQFF.

J is TRBJ2-3 and V is TRBV29-1. CDR3 length: 13 amino acids. Germline assignment: CDR1 SQVTM and CDR2 ANQGSEA. The chain's CDR3 is CSVVIGGTDTQYF.

The V gene is TRBV7-2, the J gene TRBJ1-2; TCRdb's D call, TRBD1, is unchecked because there is no DNA. The CDR3 runs to 13 residues. Germline CDR1 SGHTA, CDR2 FQGNSA. The CDR3 region is CASSLSPGYGYTF.

The chain carries TRBV24-1 and TRBJ1-5; the D call from TCRdb, TRBD1, cannot be confirmed without DNA. There are 15 residues in the CDR3. CDR1 is KGHDR and CDR2 is SFDVKD in the germline V gene. Here the CDR3 reads CATSDGGRGNQPQHF.

Here the CDR3 reads CSARALSGVLAGVHEQYF. The rearrangement uses TRBV20-1 and TRBJ2-7; TCRdb reports TRBD1, a call that lacks DNA to check it against. The germline CDR1 and CDR2 sequences are DFQATT and SNEGSKA (reference sequence). This CDR3 comprises 18 residues.